Listed here are 16 T cell receptor beta chains from one sample, sequenced in a study of T-cell memory formation after mild COVID-19. TCRdb used MiXCR to reprocess the 5' RACE reads, holding one entry per CDR3 protein. Of hundreds of thousands of distinct CDR3 sequences listed, approximately 14% are singletons. The sequencing sample was made of PBMCs or a T cell subset sorted from them (not recorded which). Source of these receptors: a man aged 18 to 29 who had mild COVID-19 (a few samples of this study predate the infection). Cell type and time point are not known.

This clonotype was counted at least ten times. The chain carries TRBV7-6 and TRBJ2-1; 9 bases are shared with TRBD1. This CDR3 is 13 amino acids long. Germline V gene data show CDR1 as SGHVS and CDR2 as FNYEAQ. V gave up 3 bases and J gave up 6 bases; unmatched junction bases: 0. CDR3 amino acids: CASSLTGGNEQFF. The CDR3 bases are TGTGCCAGCAGCTTGACAGGGGGCAATGAGCAGTTCTTC.

This clonotype occurred a few times. This chain links TRBV7-2 with TRBJ1-1; D gene ambiguous. Trimming took off 4 bases at V and 4 bases at J, with 10 bases between the two ends. Per the germline V gene, CDR1 is SGHTA and CDR2 is FQGNSA. The CDR3 spans 13 residues. CDR3 sequence (DNA): TGTGCCAGCAGCTACCTCGCGGGCACTGAAGCTTTCTTT. Its translation: CASSYLAGTEAFF. Looking up the rest from reference TRBV7-2 and TRBJ1-1 gives the full variable domain: GAGVSQSPSNKVTEKGKDVELRCDPISGHTALYWYRQSLGQGLEFLIYFQGNSAPDKSGLPSDRFSAERTGGSVSTLTIQRTQQEDSAVYLCASSYLAGTEAFFGQGTRLTVV.

The rearrangement uses TRBV29-1 and TRBJ2-7; D may be TRBD2 (6 bases). Looked up from germline, CDR1 is SQVTM and CDR2 is ANQGSEA. Trimming removed 4 bases at V and 1 base at J, with 11 bases between. The CDR3 runs 13 residues. CDR3 coding DNA: TGCAGCGTTGGGAGGGACGTATCCTACGAGCAGTACTTC. Protein product: CSVGRDVSYEQYF.

The rearrangement joins TRBV7-2 to TRBJ1-4, with D possibly being TRBD1 (5 bases). The V and J ends lost 4 bases and 2 bases respectively, with 8 bases between them. The CDR3 totals 14 residues. Germline V gene data show CDR1 as SGHTA and CDR2 as FQGNSA. The CDR3 DNA follows: TGTGCCAGCAGCTCAGGGACGACTAATGAAAAACTGTTTTTT. Translated, it gives CASSSGTTNEKLFF.

J is TRBJ2-3 and V is TRBV9; TRBD2 agrees at 13 bases. The trim removed 4 bases at V and 5 bases at J, leaving 4 bases unmatched. The CDR3 is 15 amino acids. CDR1 and CDR2 from the germline V gene are SGDLS and YYNGEE. CDR3 amino acids: CASSTGTSGVDTQYF. For the CDR3, the DNA is TGTGCCAGCAGCACCGGGACTAGCGGGGTAGATACGCAGTATTTT. Full variable domain (outside the CDR3, taken from reference TRBV9 and TRBJ2-3): DSGVTQTPKHLITATGQRVTLRCSPRSGDLSVYWYQQSLDQGLQFLIQYYNGEERAKGNILERFSAQQFPDLHSELNLSSLELGDSALYFCASSTGTSGVDTQYFGPGTRLTVL.

The table lists this clonotype with a few counts. The chain combines TRBV5-1 with TRBJ1-1, with D unclear. The CDR3 is 17 amino acids. The V end lost 1 base, the J end lost 0 bases, and 16 bases lay between the germline ends. The germline gives CDR1 SGHRS, CDR2 YFSETQ. This CDR3 is CASSLLVILGVNTEAFF. The CDR3 nucleotides are TGCGCCAGCAGCTTGTTAGTAATCTTGGGAGTGAACACTGAAGCTTTCTTT.

This clonotype occurred many times. The gene calls are TRBV7-6 and TRBJ1-5; D gene unclear. The V and J ends lost 6 bases and 3 bases respectively, with 6 bases between them. This CDR3 comprises 12 residues. The germline V gene has CDR1 SGHVS and CDR2 FNYEAQ. As DNA, the CDR3 is TGTGCCAGCAGTCCGGTCAATCAGCCCCAGCATTTT. Translated, it gives CASSPVNQPQHF.

The sample holds many counts of this clonotype. V gene TRBV12-3 or TRBV12-4 combines with J gene TRBJ1-6; D unresolved. Trimming took off 5 bases at V and 1 base at J, with 12 bases between the two ends. This CDR3 contains 16 residues. In DNA, the CDR3 is TGTGCCAGCAGTCCCGGAATGGGGTCCTATAATTCACCCCTCCACTTT. The encoded protein is CASSPGMGSYNSPLHF.

V gene TRBV4-3 combines with J gene TRBJ1-3; unclear D gene. Per the germline V gene, CDR1 is LGHNA and CDR2 is YSLEER. The V gene lost 0 bases and the J gene lost 8 bases, with 17 bases spanning the gap. The CDR3 is 16 residues long. CDR3 region: CASSQDHRALGDTIYF. For the CDR3, the DNA is TGCGCCAGCAGCCAAGATCACCGGGCCCTTGGGGACACCATATATTTT.

The chain links TRBV4-3 to TRBJ1-1, with TRBD1 matching 7 bases. This CDR3 has 14 residues. V trimming: 5 bases; J trimming: 3 bases; junction bases outside the gene matches: 6. The germline CDR1 and CDR2 sequences are LGHNA and YSLEER. Written as DNA, the CDR3 is TGCGCCAGCAGCTGGAGGGGGCCGGACACTGAAGCTTTCTTT. It is translated as CASSWRGPDTEAFF.

CDR3 protein: CASYGLDTEAFF. Written as DNA, the CDR3 is TGTGCCAGTTACGGGCTGGACACTGAAGCTTTCTTT. The V and J genes are TRBV5-4 and TRBJ1-1; unclear D gene. The CDR3 is 12 amino acids. Germline-derived CDR1 and CDR2 are SGHNT and YYREEE (reference sequence). Trimming shortened V by 8 bases and J by 3 bases, and 11 bases separated the two germline ends. Drawing the rest from reference TRBV5-4 and TRBJ1-1, the complete variable domain is ETGVTQSPTHLIKTRGQQVTLRCSSQSGHNTVSWYQQALGQGPQFIFQYYREEENGRGNFPPRFSGLQFPNYSSELNVNALELDDSALYLCASYGLDTEAFFGQGTRLTVV.

The table lists this clonotype with a few counts. The chain employs TRBV27 and TRBJ1-1; TRBD1 matches at 7 bases. Germline V gene data show CDR1 as MNHEY and CDR2 as SMNVEV (reference sequence). The trim removed 9 bases at V and 2 bases at J, leaving 9 bases unmatched. There are 14 residues in the CDR3. The CDR3 region is CASYTGDTNTEAFF. The CDR3 nucleotides read TGTGCCAGTTATACAGGGGATACAAACACTGAAGCTTTCTTT.

The V gene is TRBV6-1, the J gene TRBJ2-2; TRBD1 matches at 7 bases. This CDR3 comprises 16 residues. J lost 7 bases, V lost 6 bases, and 14 bases had no gene match. Germline V gene sequence: CDR1 MNHNS, CDR2 SASEGT. The CDR3 spells CASRGVQPGDSGELFF. The CDR3 nucleotides are TGTGCCAGCAGGGGGGTCCAGCCAGGGGACAGCGGGGAGCTGTTTTTT.

Many counts were recorded for this clonotype. The chain employs TRBV5-1 and TRBJ1-1; 7 bases fit TRBD1. V dropped 1 base and J dropped 7; count of bases not matched to a gene: 4. The CDR3 is 13 residues long. The germline CDR1 and CDR2 sequences are SGHRS and YFSETQ. The CDR3 protein is CASSLRGQSEAFF. Written as DNA, the CDR3 is TGCGCCAGCAGCTTGAGGGGGCAGAGTGAAGCTTTCTTT.

This clonotype was counted only a few times. The chain recombines TRBV6-5 with TRBJ1-1, with TRBD1 identical over 7 bases. J gave up 9 bases and V 4 bases, and 5 bases lay outside the gene matches. The CDR3 is 12 amino acids. Per germline, CDR1 MNHEY and CDR2 SVGAGI. The CDR3 sequence: CASSFGTEKAFF. CDR3 DNA sequence: TGTGCCAGCAGTTTTGGGACAGAAAAAGCTTTCTTT.

This clonotype was counted only a few times. The chain uses TRBV20-1 and TRBJ1-1; unclear D gene. The CDR3 is 12 amino acids. Per the germline V gene, CDR1 is DFQATT and CDR2 is SNEGSKA (reference sequence). The V gene lost 5 bases and the J gene lost 0 bases, with 7 bases spanning the gap. The CDR3 bases are TGCAGTGCTCGACAACTGAACACTGAAGCTTTCTTT. Protein sequence: CSARQLNTEAFF.